A selection of T cell receptor beta chains follows, all from one sample in a study of technical replicates of blood from four donors. Some clones are missing from TCRdb's copy, which holds only in-frame ones; the method was immunoSEQ multiplex PCR. Among fewer than 100,000 clones, approximately 97% were seen once, and the ten largest hold roughly 0.17%. Sequencing input: T cells isolated from PBMCs. These TCRs come from a human donor in good health. Both conserved end residues are part of each CDR3. The D gene is left open where the match is weak. The listing skips clone size in some rows; elsewhere it reads once, few, many or a size class.

V gene	clone size	J gene	D gene	CDR3 protein	CDR3 DNA
TRBV9	-	TRBJ1-1	-	CASRPWNTEAFF	TGTGCCAGCCGTCCCTGGAACACTGAAGCTTTCTTT
TRBV15	-	TRBJ2-1	TRBD2	CATSRVRGLVLNEQFF	TGTGCCACCAGCAGAGTTCGGGGACTAGTTCTCAATGAGCAGTTCTTC
TRBV27	-	TRBJ2-7	-	CASSSRDWPSYEQYF	TGTGCCAGCAGTTCCCGGGACTGGCCCTCCTACGAGCAGTACTTC
TRBV6-4	-	TRBJ2-1	TRBD2	CASSTRSGDYNEQFF	TGTGCCAGCAGTACCCGCAGCGGGGACTACAATGAGCAGTTCTTC
TRBV4-1	-	TRBJ2-3	-	CASSHPTGSSGTDTQYF	TGCGCCAGCAGCCACCCCACAGGGAGTAGTGGCACAGATACGCAGTATTTT
TRBV27	-	TRBJ2-1	TRBD2	CASSRPRTSGRGSEQFF	TGTGCCAGCAGCCGACCGAGGACTAGCGGGAGAGGAAGTGAGCAGTTCTTC
TRBV6-1	-	TRBJ2-5	-	CASSLLAIVYF	TGTGCCAGCAGCCTACTAGCCATCGTTTACTTC
TRBV18	-	TRBJ1-1	-	CASSPERIGLAFF	TGTGCCAGCTCACCAGAAAGGATCGGGTTAGCTTTCTTT
TRBV27	-	TRBJ2-7	TRBD1	CASSLSGTGVYEQYF	TGTGCCAGCAGTTTATCGGGGACAGGGGTCTACGAGCAGTACTTC
TRBV6-5	-	TRBJ2-3	-	CASSWGTNTDTQYF	TGTGCCAGCAGTTGGGGCACCAACACAGATACGCAGTATTTT
TRBV18	-	TRBJ1-2	-	CASSPPFEAANYGYTF	TGTGCCAGCTCACCACCTTTTGAGGCAGCTAACTATGGCTACACCTTC
TRBV4-1	-	TRBJ2-1	TRBD2	CASSQTSSGLASSEQFF	TGCGCCAGCAGCCAAACCTCGTCGGGACTAGCATCAAGTGAGCAGTTCTTC
TRBV27	-	TRBJ2-7	-	CASSSGAQGFEQYF	TGTGCCAGCAGTTCGGGCGCACAGGGTTTCGAGCAGTACTTC
TRBV28	-	TRBJ1-3	-	CASSTRPASGNTIYF	TGTGCCAGCAGCACGAGGCCCGCCTCTGGAAACACCATATATTTT
TRBV4-2	once	TRBJ2-7	TRBD2	CASSQDMGLAGNSYEQYF	TGTGCCAGCAGCCAAGATATGGGTCTAGCGGGAAACTCCTACGAGCAGTACTTC
TRBV19	-	TRBJ2-5	TRBD2	CASSINWASGDQETQYF	TGTGCCAGTAGTATTAATTGGGCTAGCGGGGACCAAGAGACCCAGTACTTC
TRBV7-3	-	TRBJ2-1	TRBD2	CASSLSGTSGGPGYNEQFF	TGTGCCAGCAGCTTATCCGGGACTAGCGGGGGCCCCGGGTACAATGAGCAGTTCTTC
TRBV7-9	-	TRBJ2-7	TRBD2	CASSRSGNEQYF	TGTGCCAGCAGCCGTAGCGGGAACGAGCAGTACTTC
TRBV10-3	-	TRBJ1-2	-	CAIRLPTRGSDYGYTF	TGTGCCATCAGGCTCCCGACCAGGGGCTCGGACTATGGCTACACCTTC
TRBV7-9	-	TRBJ2-7	-	CASSPGSAYEQYF	TGTGCCAGCAGCCCGGGTTCTGCCTACGAGCAGTACTTC
TRBV5-1	once	TRBJ1-2	TRBD1	CASSSKTNMGQGVYGYTF	TGCGCCAGCAGCTCGAAAACGAACATGGGACAGGGGGTCTATGGCTACACCTTC
TRBV9	-	TRBJ2-1	TRBD1	CASRPDRDNEQFF	TGTGCCAGCAGACCTGACAGGGACAATGAGCAGTTCTTC
TRBV19	-	TRBJ2-7	-	CASSSPLSEQYF	TGTGCCAGTAGTTCCCCTCTCTCCGAGCAGTACTTC
TRBV2	-	TRBJ1-5	-	CASSGDNQPQHF	TGTGCCAGCTCGGGGGACAATCAGCCCCAGCATTTT
TRBV12-5	-	TRBJ2-5	-	CASALELTGGFSETQYF	TGTGCTAGTGCCTTGGAGCTGACAGGAGGATTTTCGGAGACCCAGTACTTC
TRBV19	-	TRBJ2-2	-	CASSTRGSGELFF	TGTGCCAGTAGTACAAGAGGAAGCGGGGAGCTGTTTTTT
TRBV27	-	TRBJ1-5	-	CASSTGLALKNSNQPQHF	TGTGCCAGCAGTACAGGGCTCGCCTTAAAAAATAGCAATCAGCCCCAGCATTTT
TRBV7-9	-	TRBJ1-2	-	CASSLSRAYYGYTF	TGTGCCAGCAGCTTAAGCAGGGCGTACTATGGCTACACCTTC
TRBV6-1	-	TRBJ1-1	-	CASRTAAGNTEAFF	TGTGCCAGCAGGACAGCCGCTGGGAACACTGAAGCTTTCTTT
TRBV30	once	TRBJ1-2	-	CAWSVLRGEGGYTF	TGTGCCTGGAGTGTACTAAGGGGCGAAGGGGGCTACACCTTC
TRBV4-1	-	TRBJ2-7	-	CASSQGGGGLGYEQYF	TGCGCCAGCAGCCAAGGGGGAGGGGGACTTGGCTACGAGCAGTACTTC
TRBV11-2	-	TRBJ2-2	-	CASSLPGKPNTGELFF	TGTGCCAGCAGCTTGCCCGGGAAGCCTAACACCGGGGAGCTGTTTTTT
TRBV4-1	-	TRBJ1-4	TRBD1	CASSQPTGATNEKLFF	TGCGCCAGCAGCCAACCAACAGGGGCAACTAATGAAAAACTGTTTTTT
TRBV6-5	-	TRBJ1-3	-	CASRRPGSGNTIYF	TGTGCCAGCAGACGACCAGGGTCTGGAAACACCATATATTTT
TRBV27	-	TRBJ2-1	-	CASSFSRELYNEQFF	TGTGCCAGCAGTTTCTCGCGGGAACTGTACAATGAGCAGTTCTTC
TRBV18	-	TRBJ2-1	TRBD2	CASSPPGLQREDNEQFF	TGTGCCAGCTCACCACCGGGGCTTCAGCGGGAGGACAATGAGCAGTTCTTC
TRBV4-1	-	TRBJ1-2	-	CASSSQPGTSRGYTF	TGCGCCAGCAGTAGCCAACCCGGGACATCGCGTGGCTACACCTTC